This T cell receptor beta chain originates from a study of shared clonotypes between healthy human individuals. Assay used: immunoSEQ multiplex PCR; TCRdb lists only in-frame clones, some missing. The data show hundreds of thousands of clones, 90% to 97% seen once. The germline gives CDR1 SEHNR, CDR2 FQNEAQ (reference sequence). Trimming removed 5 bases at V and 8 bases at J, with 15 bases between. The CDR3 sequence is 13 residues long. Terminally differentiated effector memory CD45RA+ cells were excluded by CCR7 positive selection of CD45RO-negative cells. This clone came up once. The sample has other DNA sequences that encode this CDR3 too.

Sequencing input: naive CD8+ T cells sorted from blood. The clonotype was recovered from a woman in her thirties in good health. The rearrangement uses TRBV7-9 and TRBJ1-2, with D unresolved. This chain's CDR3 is CASSPTGLGGYTF. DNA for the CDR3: TGTGCCAGCAGCCCTACTGGACTCGGGGGCTACACCTTC. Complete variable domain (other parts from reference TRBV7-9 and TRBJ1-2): DTGVSQNPRHKITKRGQNVTFRCDPISEHNRLYWYRQTLGQGPEFLTYFQNEAQLEKSRLLSDRFSAERPKGSFSTLEIQRTEQGDSAMYLCASSPTGLGGYTFGSGTRLTVV.